These 17 T cell receptor beta chains were all obtained from the same sample, sequenced in a study of T cell responses to AZD1222 COVID-19 vaccine. Method: immunoSEQ multiplex PCR; TCRdb's copy keeps in-frame clones and lacks some. In the table there are some 120,000 clones, 88% of which are singletons. The source was peripheral blood, collected on day 0 of AZD1222 vaccination. Every receptor here comes from an adult in good health.

This chain uses TRBV21-1 with TRBJ2-2; TRBD1, the table's D call, was not compared with the DNA. TRBV21-1 is given as a pseudogene. This CDR3 spans 17 amino acids. This CDR3 is CASSKRYRGLNTGELFF. The DNA of the CDR3 is TGTGCCAGCAGCAAAAGATACAGGGGGCTCAACACCGGGGAGCTGTTTTTT.

The chain couples TRBV12-3 or TRBV12-4 to TRBJ2-7; D possibly corresponds to TRBD1 (5 bases). This CDR3 contains 13 residues. V was clipped by 7 bases and J by 6 bases, with 16 bases between them. CDR3 amino acids: CASKKLRGGEQYF. As DNA, the CDR3 is TGTGCCAGCAAAAAGCTTAGGGGTGGCGAGCAGTACTTC.

The chain is built from TRBV5-4 and TRBJ2-7, with 8 bases aligning to TRBD2. This CDR3 has 15 residues. Germline lookup yields CDR1 SGHNT and CDR2 YYREEE (reference sequence). V was clipped by 4 bases and J by 2 bases; unmatched bases: 8. CDR3 nucleotide sequence: TGTGCCAGCAGCGACCAATCCGGGAGGGCCTACGAGCAGTACTTC. Residues: CASSDQSGRAYEQYF.

This clone has only one observation. The J gene is TRBJ2-1, the V gene TRBV5-1, with 9 bases lining up with TRBD2. This CDR3 is 18 amino acids long. Germline V gene data show CDR1 as SGHRS and CDR2 as YFSETQ. V shed 0 bases, J shed 2 bases, and the junction held 9 bases outside the gene matches. CDR3 protein: CASSLARAGGSTYNEQFF. The CDR3 bases are TGCGCCAGCAGCTTGGCCCGAGCGGGGGGATCAACCTACAATGAGCAGTTCTTC. Complete variable domain (other parts from reference TRBV5-1 and TRBJ2-1): KAGVTQTPRYLIKTRGQQVTLSCSPISGHRSVSWYQQTPGQGLQFLFEYFSETQRNKGNFPGRFSGRQFSNSRSEMNVSTLELGDSALYLCASSLARAGGSTYNEQFFGPGTRLTVL.

The J gene is TRBJ2-5, the V gene TRBV5-6; D remains ambiguous. Germline V gene sequence: CDR1 SGHDT, CDR2 YYEEEE. The CDR3 contains 12 residues. V was pared by 4 bases and J by 2 bases, with 6 bases between. In DNA form, the CDR3 reads TGTGCCAGCAGCCTGAGGCAAGAGACCCAGTACTTC. Amino acid sequence: CASSLRQETQYF.

The rearrangement links TRBV11-2 to TRBJ1-4; a possible D gene is TRBD1 (5 bases). Germline-derived CDR1 and CDR2 are SGHAT and FQNNGV. The CDR3 runs to 17 residues. The ends were cut back, 3 bases at V and 3 bases at J, with 17 bases in the middle. CDR3 bases: TGTGCCAGCAGCTTTCGAGCGGGGGGGAGGGCTAATGAAAAACTGTTTTTT. It encodes CASSFRAGGRANEKLFF.

This rearrangement joins TRBV5-6 to TRBJ1-5, with a possible D match to TRBD1 (5 bases). The CDR3 has 14 residues. The germline V gene has CDR1 SGHDT and CDR2 YYEEEE. V was clipped by 1 base and J by 2 bases, with 7 bases between them. The CDR3 reads CASSLLGGNQPQHF. CDR3 in DNA: TGTGCCAGCAGCTTGTTAGGGGGCAATCAGCCCCAGCATTTT.

This clone was seen just once. The rearrangement uses TRBV3-1 (or the pseudogene TRBV3-2) and TRBJ1-1; D might be TRBD1 (5 bases). The germline V gene has CDR1 LGHDT and CDR2 YNNKEL (reference sequence). The germline V and J ends were trimmed by 4 bases and 5 bases, with 14 bases remaining between them. This CDR3 contains 14 residues. In DNA form, the CDR3 reads TGTGCCAGCAGCCGAATCCAGGGATGGACTGAAGCTTTCTTT. It is translated as CASSRIQGWTEAFF.

The sample holds a few counts of this clone. CDR3 loop: CASSSGQVKAPLHF. The CDR3 DNA follows: TGTGCCAGCTCATCGGGACAGGTAAAGGCACCCCTCCACTTT. The rearrangement uses TRBV18 and TRBJ1-6; TRBD1 agrees at 8 bases. This CDR3 has 14 residues. Germline V gene sequence: CDR1 KGHSH, CDR2 LQKENI. The ends lost 5 bases at V and 11 bases at J; junction bases unmatched: 8.

The chain recombines TRBV6-2 or TRBV6-3 with TRBJ2-7; D not certain. V was cut by 5 bases and J by 9 bases, with 14 bases left in between. CDR3 length: 12 residues. The V gene's germline CDR1 is MNHEY and CDR2 SVGEGT. The CDR3 coding sequence is TGTGCCAGCAGTACATCAGGTTCCTGGCAGTACTTC. The encoded protein is CASSTSGSWQYF.

This clone was picked up one time. This CDR3 is also generated by other DNA sequences in the sample. The chain has TRBV5-1 and TRBJ1-6; TRBD1 matches at 7 bases. Germline V gene sequence: CDR1 SGHRS, CDR2 YFSETQ. The V and J ends lost 0 bases and 4 bases, in that order; junction bases with no gene match: 4. The length of the CDR3 is 16 residues. The CDR3 region has the DNA TGCGCCAGCAGCTTGGTCGGGACAGCTTATAATTCACCCCTCCACTTT. Its protein is CASSLVGTAYNSPLHF. Filled out from reference TRBV5-1 and TRBJ1-6, the complete variable domain reads KAGVTQTPRYLIKTRGQQVTLSCSPISGHRSVSWYQQTPGQGLQFLFEYFSETQRNKGNFPGRFSGRQFSNSRSEMNVSTLELGDSALYLCASSLVGTAYNSPLHFGNGTRLTVT.

This clone was observed a single time. This chain connects TRBV5-1 to TRBJ1-3; the D is unclear. The ends were cut back, 0 bases at V and 2 bases at J, with 15 bases in the middle. CDR3 length: 17 amino acids. The germline CDR1 and CDR2 sequences are SGHRS and YFSETQ. CDR3 DNA: TGCGCCAGCAGCTTGGTTAATCCAGCGGAAGCTGGAAACACCATATATTTT. Translating gives CASSLVNPAEAGNTIYF.

This chain links TRBV10-2 with TRBJ2-1, with a weak D call TRBD1 (5 bases). This CDR3 has 16 residues. Germline values: CDR1 WSHSY, CDR2 SAAADI. V was pared by 0 bases and J by 6 bases, with 15 bases between. DNA for the CDR3: TGCGCCAGCAGTGAGTCAGCAGGGTGGTCCGGCAATGAGCAGTTCTTC. Translation: CASSESAGWSGNEQFF.

CDR3 DNA: TGTGCCACCAGCAGAGGTATGGCTAGCGGGATCTACGAGCAGTACTTC. Encoded protein: CATSRGMASGIYEQYF. The chain links TRBV15 to TRBJ2-7; TRBD2 agrees at 9 bases. The V gene end was trimmed by 1 base and the J gene end by 3 bases; junction bases not matched to a gene: 7. There are 16 residues in the CDR3. Germline V CDR1 and CDR2: LNHNV, YYDKDF (reference sequence).

The count of this clone is one. This chain links TRBV10-3 with TRBJ2-7; 9 bases align to TRBD2. Germline CDR1 is ENHRY and CDR2 is SYGVKD. The CDR3 sequence is 13 residues long. After removal of 10 bases from V and 1 base from J, the junction contained 5 bases not matched to a gene. The CDR3 loop reads CATAGGGSYEQYF. CDR3 bases: TGTGCCACGGCGGGAGGGGGATCCTACGAGCAGTACTTC.

The chain is built from TRBV3-1 (or the pseudogene TRBV3-2) and TRBJ1-1; tentatively, D is TRBD1 (5 bases). Trimming stripped 4 bases from V and 1 base from J, with 16 bases between. Germline loops: CDR1 LGHDT, CDR2 YNNKEL (reference sequence). The CDR3 extends over 16 amino acids. CDR3 sequence (DNA): TGTGCCAGCAGCCTAGGTTGGGCAGGGACGAACACTGAAGCTTTCTTT. Protein: CASSLGWAGTNTEAFF.

This clone was seen just once. The V gene is TRBV5-1, the J gene TRBJ1-4; unclear D gene. The CDR3 spans 14 residues. CDR1 is SGHRS, CDR2 YFSETQ, per germline. Trimming removed 4 bases from V and 3 bases from J, with 10 bases in between. The CDR3 DNA is TGCGCCAGCAGCCTCACCGGGGCTAATGAAAAACTGTTTTTT. As protein: CASSLTGANEKLFF.